The present TCR beta chain was sequenced within a study of blood T cell repertoires in COVID-19. On the study more broadly: PBMCs, B-cell-depleted T cells, or T cells provided the cDNA or gDNA that made up the material.

Source study methods: Estimation of nucleated cell counts relied on the amplification of reference gene primers. Assay used: immunoSEQ multiplex PCR; TCRdb lists only in-frame clones, some missing. V and J calls and clone size are those listed in that table; D and trimming were worked out from the DNA. This table has 100,000 to 150,000 clones, more than 85% appearing once. Germline CDR1 MNHEY, CDR2 SVGEGT. Germline trimming cut 5 bases from V and 5 bases from J; bases unmatched to any gene: 9. The CDR3 runs to 15 residues. This chain uses TRBV6-2 or TRBV6-3 with TRBJ2-5; TRBD1 matches 9 bases. Sequences were obtained from peripheral blood. The receptor was derived from a man aged 50-60 years with active or convalescent COVID-19. In DNA, the CDR3 is TGTGCCAGCAGTCAAGACAGGGGGATAGGGGAGACCCAGTACTTC. It codes for CASSQDRGIGETQYF.